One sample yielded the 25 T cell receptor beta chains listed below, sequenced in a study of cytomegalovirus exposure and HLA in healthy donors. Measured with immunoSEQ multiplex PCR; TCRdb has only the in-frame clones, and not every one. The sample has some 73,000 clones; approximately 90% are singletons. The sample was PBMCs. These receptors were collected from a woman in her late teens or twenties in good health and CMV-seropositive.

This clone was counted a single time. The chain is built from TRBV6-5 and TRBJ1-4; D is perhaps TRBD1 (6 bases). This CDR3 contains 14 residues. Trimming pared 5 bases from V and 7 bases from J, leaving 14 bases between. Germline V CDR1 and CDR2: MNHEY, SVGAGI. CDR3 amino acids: CASSRQAYTEKLFF. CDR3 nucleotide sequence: TGTGCCAGCAGTCGACAGGCTTATACTGAAAAACTGTTTTTT.

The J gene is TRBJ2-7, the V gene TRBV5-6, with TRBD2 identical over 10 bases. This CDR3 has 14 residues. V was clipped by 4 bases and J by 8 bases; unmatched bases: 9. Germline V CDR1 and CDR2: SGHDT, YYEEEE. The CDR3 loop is CASSPGLASAQQYF. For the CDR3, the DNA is TGTGCCAGCAGCCCGGGACTAGCGTCTGCGCAGCAGTACTTC.

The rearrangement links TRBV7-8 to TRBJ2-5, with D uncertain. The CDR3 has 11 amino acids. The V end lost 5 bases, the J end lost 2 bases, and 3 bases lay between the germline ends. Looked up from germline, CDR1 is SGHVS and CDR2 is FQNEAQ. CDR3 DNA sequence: TGTGCCAGCAGCCAACAAGAGACCCAGTACTTC. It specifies CASSQQETQYF.

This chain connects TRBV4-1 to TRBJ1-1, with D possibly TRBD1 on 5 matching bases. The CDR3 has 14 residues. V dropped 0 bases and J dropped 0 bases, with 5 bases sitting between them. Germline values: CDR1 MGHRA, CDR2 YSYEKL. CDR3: CASSQDRVNTEAFF. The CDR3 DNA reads TGCGCCAGCAGCCAAGACAGGGTGAACACTGAAGCTTTCTTT.

CDR3 region: CASSLTQGISSYNEQFF. The CDR3 coding sequence is TGTGCCAGCAGCTTAACACAGGGAATTAGCTCCTACAATGAGCAGTTCTTC. This chain uses TRBV11-1 with TRBJ2-1; D is perhaps TRBD1 (6 bases). Looked up from germline, CDR1 is SGHAT and CDR2 is FQDESV (reference sequence). V was pared by 2 bases and J by 0 bases, with 14 bases between. This CDR3 is 17 amino acids long.

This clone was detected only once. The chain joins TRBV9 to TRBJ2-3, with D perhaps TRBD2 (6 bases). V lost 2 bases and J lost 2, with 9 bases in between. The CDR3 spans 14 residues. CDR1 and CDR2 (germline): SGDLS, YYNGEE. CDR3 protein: CASSVDYYTDTQYF. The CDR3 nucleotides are TGTGCCAGCAGCGTGGACTACTACACAGATACGCAGTATTTT.

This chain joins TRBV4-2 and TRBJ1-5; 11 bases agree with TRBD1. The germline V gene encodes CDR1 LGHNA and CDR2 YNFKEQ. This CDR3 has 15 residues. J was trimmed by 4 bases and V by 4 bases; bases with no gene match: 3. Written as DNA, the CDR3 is TGTGCCAGCAGCCGGGGACAGGGGGGAAATCAGCCCCAGCATTTT. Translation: CASSRGQGGNQPQHF.

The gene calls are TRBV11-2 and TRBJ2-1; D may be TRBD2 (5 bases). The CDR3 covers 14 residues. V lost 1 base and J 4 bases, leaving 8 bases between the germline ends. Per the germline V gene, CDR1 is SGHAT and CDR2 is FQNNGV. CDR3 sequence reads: CASSLAGYYNEQFF. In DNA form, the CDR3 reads TGTGCCAGCAGCTTAGCGGGGTATTACAATGAGCAGTTCTTC.

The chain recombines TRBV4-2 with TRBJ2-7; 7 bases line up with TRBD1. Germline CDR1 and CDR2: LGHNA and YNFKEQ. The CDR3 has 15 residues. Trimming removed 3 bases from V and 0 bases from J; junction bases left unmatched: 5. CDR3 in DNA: TGTGCCAGCAGCCAGCGGACAGGCAGCTCCTACGAGCAGTACTTC. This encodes CASSQRTGSSYEQYF.

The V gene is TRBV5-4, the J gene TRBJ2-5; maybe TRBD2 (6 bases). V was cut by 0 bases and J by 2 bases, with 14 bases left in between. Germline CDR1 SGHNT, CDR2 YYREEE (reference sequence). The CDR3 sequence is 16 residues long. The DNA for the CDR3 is TGTGCCAGCAGCTTGGTCCTAGGCGGAGGGCAAGAGACCCAGTACTTC. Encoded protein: CASSLVLGGGQETQYF.

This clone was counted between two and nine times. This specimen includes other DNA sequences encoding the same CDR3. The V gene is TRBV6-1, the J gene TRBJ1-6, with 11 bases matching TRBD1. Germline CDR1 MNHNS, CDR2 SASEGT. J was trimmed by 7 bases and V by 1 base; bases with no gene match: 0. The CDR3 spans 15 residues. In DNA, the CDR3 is TGTGCCAGCAGTGAAGGGACAGGGGGCAATTCACCCCTCCACTTT. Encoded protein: CASSEGTGGNSPLHF.

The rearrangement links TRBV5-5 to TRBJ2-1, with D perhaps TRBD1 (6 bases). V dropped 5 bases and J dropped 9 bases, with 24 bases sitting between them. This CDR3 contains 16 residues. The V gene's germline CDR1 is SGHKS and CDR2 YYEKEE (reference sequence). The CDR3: CASRSRQDTINGEQFF. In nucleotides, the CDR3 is TGTGCCAGCAGGTCTAGACAGGACACCATAAACGGTGAGCAGTTCTTC.

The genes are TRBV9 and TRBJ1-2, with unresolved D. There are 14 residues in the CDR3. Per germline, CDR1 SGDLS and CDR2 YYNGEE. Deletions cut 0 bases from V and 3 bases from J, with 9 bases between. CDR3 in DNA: TGTGCCAGCAGCGTAGGGGAGGGAGACTATGGCTACACCTTC. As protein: CASSVGEGDYGYTF.

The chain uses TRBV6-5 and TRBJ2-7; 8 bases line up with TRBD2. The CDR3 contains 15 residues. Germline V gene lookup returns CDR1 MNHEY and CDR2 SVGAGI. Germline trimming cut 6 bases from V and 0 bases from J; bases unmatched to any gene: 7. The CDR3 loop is CASSPLAESSYEQYF. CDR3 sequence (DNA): TGTGCCAGCAGCCCACTAGCGGAGAGCTCCTACGAGCAGTACTTC.

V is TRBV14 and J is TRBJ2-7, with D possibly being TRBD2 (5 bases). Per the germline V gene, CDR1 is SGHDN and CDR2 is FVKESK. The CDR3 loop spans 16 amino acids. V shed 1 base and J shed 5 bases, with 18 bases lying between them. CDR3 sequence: CASSQAAASLRDEQYF. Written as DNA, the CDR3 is TGTGCCAGCAGCCAAGCGGCGGCTAGCTTGCGCGACGAGCAGTACTTC.

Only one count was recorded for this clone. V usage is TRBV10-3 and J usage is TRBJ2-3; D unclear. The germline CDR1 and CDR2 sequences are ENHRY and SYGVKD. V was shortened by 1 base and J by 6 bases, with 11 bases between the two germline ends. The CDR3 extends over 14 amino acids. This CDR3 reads CAISELMLADTQYF. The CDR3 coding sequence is TGTGCCATCAGTGAGTTAATGCTTGCGGATACGCAGTATTTT.

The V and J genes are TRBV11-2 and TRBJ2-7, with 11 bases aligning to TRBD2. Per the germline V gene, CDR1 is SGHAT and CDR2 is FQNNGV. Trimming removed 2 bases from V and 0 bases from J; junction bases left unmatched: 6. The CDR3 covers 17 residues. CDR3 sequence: CASSLTSGGLSSYEQYF. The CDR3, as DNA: TGTGCCAGCAGCTTAACTAGCGGGGGACTCAGCTCCTACGAGCAGTACTTC.

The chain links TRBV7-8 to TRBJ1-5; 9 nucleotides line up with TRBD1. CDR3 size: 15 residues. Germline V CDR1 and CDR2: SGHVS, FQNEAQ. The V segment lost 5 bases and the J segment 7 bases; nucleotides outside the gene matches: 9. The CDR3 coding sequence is TGTGCCAGCAGCCCCGGGACAGGGATGGGCCAGCCCCAGCATTTT. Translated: CASSPGTGMGQPQHF.

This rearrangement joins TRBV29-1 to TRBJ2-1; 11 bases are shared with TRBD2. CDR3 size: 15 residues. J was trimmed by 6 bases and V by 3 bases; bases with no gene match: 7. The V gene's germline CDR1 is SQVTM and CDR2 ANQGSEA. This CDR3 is CSVDLTSGVLNEQFF. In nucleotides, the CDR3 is TGCAGCGTTGATCTGACTAGCGGGGTCCTCAATGAGCAGTTCTTC.

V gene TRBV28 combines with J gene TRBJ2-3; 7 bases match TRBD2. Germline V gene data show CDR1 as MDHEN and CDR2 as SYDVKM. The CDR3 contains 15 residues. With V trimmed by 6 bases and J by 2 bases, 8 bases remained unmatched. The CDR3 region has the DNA TGTGCCAGCAGCCGGCAGCGGGAATACACAGATACGCAGTATTTT. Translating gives CASSRQREYTDTQYF.

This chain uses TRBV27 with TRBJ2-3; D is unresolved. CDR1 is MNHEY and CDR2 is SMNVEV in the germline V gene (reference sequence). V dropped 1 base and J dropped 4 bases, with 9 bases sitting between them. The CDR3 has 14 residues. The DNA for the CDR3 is TGTGCCAGCAGTTTATATGCGTTGCCAGATACGCAGTATTTT. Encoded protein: CASSLYALPDTQYF.

CDR3: CSVRGDTGELFF. The DNA for the CDR3 is TGCAGCGTGCGTGGTGACACCGGGGAGCTGTTTTTT. This chain uses TRBV29-1 with TRBJ2-2; D is unclear. With 6 bases removed from V and 3 bases from J, the gap between germline ends came to 8 bases. This CDR3 is 12 amino acids long. Germline V CDR1 and CDR2: SQVTM, ANQGSEA.

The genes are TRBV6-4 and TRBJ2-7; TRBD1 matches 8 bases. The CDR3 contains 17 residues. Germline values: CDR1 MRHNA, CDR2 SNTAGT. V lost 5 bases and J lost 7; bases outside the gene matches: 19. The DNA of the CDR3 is TGTGCCAGCAGTACACGACAACTGACAGGGGTCGTCTGGGAGCAGTACTTC. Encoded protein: CASSTRQLTGVVWEQYF.

The CDR3, as DNA: TGTGGGGATCAGCTCTCCCGCGGTACAGGGGCAGGAAACACCATATATTTT. It specifies CGDQLSRGTGAGNTIYF. V is TRBV7-9 and J is TRBJ1-3, with TRBD1 matching 7 bases. The V gene's germline CDR1 is SEHNR and CDR2 FQNEAQ (reference sequence). The CDR3 has 17 residues. The whole variable domain, filled in from reference TRBV7-9 and TRBJ1-3, reads DTGVSQNPRHKITKRGQNVTFRCDPISEHNRLYWYRQTLGQGPEFLTYFQNEAQLEKSRLLSDRFSAERPKGSFSTLEIQRTEQGDSAMYLCGDQLSRGTGAGNTIYFGEGSWLTVV.

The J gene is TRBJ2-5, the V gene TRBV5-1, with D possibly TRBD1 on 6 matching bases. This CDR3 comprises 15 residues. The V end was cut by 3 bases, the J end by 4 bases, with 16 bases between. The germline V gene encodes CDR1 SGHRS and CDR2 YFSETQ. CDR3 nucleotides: TGCGCCAGCAGCTCCTCCACAGGGCTCTCAGAGACCCAGTACTTC. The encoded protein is CASSSSTGLSETQYF.